This T cell receptor (beta chain) emerged from a study of regulatory and conventional T cells in RAG deficiency. Study-wide points: Compared with controls, unique Treg TCR beta sequences dropped around 92-fold in Omenn syndrome and CID/AS. Shorter CDR3s in all patient subsets; >85% Treg-Tconv overlap in Omenn.

Note on this clone: The antigen is undetermined.

V lost 5 bases to trimming and J lost 7 bases; unmatched junction nucleotides: 10. The germline V gene encodes CDR1 MNHEY and CDR2 SMNVEV (reference sequence). This CDR3 contains 15 residues. TCRdb keeps only in-frame clones here, not all; method: immunoSEQ multiplex PCR. The table includes fewer than 35,000 clones, just under 90% detected once. This same sample was also part of a study on regulatory T cells. That investigation notes: The PCR used 52 TRBV and 13 TRBJ primers. Patient repertoires had restricted TRB V-J pairs and skewed V and J usage, most in Tregs.

The chain is built from TRBV27 and TRBJ2-1, with 8 nucleotides matching TRBD2. The sequence was collected from a human donor in good health. The sample taken for sequencing was CD8+ T cells sorted from blood. CDR3 nucleotide sequence: TGTGCCAGCAGTCTAACGGGGGGGCGCATGAATGAGCAGTTCTTC. Amino acids: CASSLTGGRMNEQFF.